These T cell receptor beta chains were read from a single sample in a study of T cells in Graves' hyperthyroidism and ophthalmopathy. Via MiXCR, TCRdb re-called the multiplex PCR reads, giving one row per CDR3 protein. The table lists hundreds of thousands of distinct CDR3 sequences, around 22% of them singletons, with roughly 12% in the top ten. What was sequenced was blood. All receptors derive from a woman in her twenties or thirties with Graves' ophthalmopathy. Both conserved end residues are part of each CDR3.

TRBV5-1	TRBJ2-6	CASSLVSRAEFSGANVLTF
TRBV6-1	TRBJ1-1	CASSPPGGLKNTEAFF
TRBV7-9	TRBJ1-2	CASSLPVDSSYGYTF
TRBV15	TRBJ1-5	CATSRDAVMRPGKNQPQHF
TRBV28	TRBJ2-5	CASSWDRGYQETQYF
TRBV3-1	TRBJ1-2	CASSQIRGSDGYTF
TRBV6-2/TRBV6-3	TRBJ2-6	CASSPRQAGANVLTF
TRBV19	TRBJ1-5	CASSIHSGGGNQPQHF
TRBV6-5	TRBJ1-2	CASSFPREGVYGYTF
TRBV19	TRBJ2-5	CASSVSAETQYF
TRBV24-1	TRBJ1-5	CATSDSTDTRPQHF
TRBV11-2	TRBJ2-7	CASSFDSRGFEQYF
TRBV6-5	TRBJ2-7	CASRYIVSEQCF
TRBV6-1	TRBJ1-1	CASSGVDWGVDYNTEAFF
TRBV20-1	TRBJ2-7	CSARDRDSFYEQYF
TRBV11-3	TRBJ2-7	CASSFGTGVHYEQYF
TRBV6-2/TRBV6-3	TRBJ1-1	CASSYTKDRSDTEAFF
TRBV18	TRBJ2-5	CASSPLTGTGMKTQYF
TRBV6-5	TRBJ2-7	CASSYGYRGHEQYF
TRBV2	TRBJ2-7	CASSGGRLSSGTGGFYEQYF
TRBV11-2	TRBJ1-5	CASGTDNQPQHF
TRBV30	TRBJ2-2	CAWSVRAGRNTGELFF
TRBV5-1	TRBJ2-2	CASSLRLAGHTGELFF